This entry is about one TCR beta chain. The antigen is undetermined. V was clipped by 0 bases and J by 2 bases; unmatched bases: 2. Germline V CDR1 and CDR2: SGHRS, YFSETQ. The CDR3 has 16 residues. This sample was taken from a study of cytomegalovirus exposure and HLA in healthy donors. Study conclusions and caveats: Sequences of the TCR beta chain were said to predict the HLA-A and HLA-B alleles of most subjects accurately.

The primer mix had 60 Vbeta and 13 Jbeta primers. Sequenced by immunoSEQ multiplex PCR; TCRdb stores in-frame clones only, minus some. Among roughly 200,000 clones listed, more than 65% were seen once. The sequence came from a girl aged 5 to 17 in good health and CMV-seropositive. The sequencing sample was made of PBMCs. The rearrangement joins TRBV5-1 to TRBJ2-1, with 10 bases identical to TRBD2. CDR3 nucleotide sequence: TGCGCCAGCAGCTTGGTAGCGGGGGGACCCTACAATGAGCAGTTCTTC. It translates to CASSLVAGGPYNEQFF.